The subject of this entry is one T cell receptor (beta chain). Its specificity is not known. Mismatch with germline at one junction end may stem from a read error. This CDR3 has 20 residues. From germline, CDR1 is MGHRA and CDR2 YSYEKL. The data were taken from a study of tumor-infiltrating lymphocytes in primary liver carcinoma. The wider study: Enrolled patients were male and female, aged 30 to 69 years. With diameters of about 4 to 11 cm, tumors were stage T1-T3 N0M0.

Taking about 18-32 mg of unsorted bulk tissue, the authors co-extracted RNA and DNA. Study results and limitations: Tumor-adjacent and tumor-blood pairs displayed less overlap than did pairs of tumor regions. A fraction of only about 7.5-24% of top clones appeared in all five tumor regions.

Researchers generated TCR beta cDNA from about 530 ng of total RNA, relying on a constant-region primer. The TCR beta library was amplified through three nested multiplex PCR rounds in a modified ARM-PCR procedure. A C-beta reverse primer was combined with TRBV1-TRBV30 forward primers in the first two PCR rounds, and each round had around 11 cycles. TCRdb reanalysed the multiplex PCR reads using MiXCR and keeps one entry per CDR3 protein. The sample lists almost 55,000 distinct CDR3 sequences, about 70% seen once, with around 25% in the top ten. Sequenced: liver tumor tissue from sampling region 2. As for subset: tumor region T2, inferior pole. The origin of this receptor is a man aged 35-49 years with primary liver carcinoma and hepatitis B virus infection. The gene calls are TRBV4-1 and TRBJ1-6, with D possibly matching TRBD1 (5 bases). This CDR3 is CASSQEAGQGNPSYNSRLHF. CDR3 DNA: TGCGCCAGCAGCCAAGAGGCAGGACAAGGGAATCCGTCTTATAATTCACGCCTCCACTTT.